This T cell receptor beta chain was identified during a study of long-term antiretroviral therapy in people with HIV. The wider study: Collection dates of the earliest samples fall about a decade before the 2015 immediate-ART recommendation. Whole-study findings and limits: Nothing was known about ART adherence, viral resistance or changes in therapy. Among HIV repertoires, CDR3 length ranges were narrower than those of controls. The clones with expansion before ART were dominant in the repertoire at all time points.

A note on this clone: Its specificity is not known.

Samples were assayed with immunoSEQ v3.0 at survey level. Profiled with immunoSEQ multiplex PCR; TCRdb holds only in-frame clones, not every one. The sample records over 40,000 clones, approximately 94% being singletons. The CDR3 contains 13 residues. Trimming stripped 6 bases from V and 4 bases from J, with 12 bases between. CDR1 is MNHNS and CDR2 is SASEGT in the germline V gene. This receptor was obtained from a man aged 25-40 years with HIV. Sequencing used unsorted PBMCs, obtained about 9 years after starting antiretroviral therapy. The chain employs TRBV6-1 and TRBJ1-2; weak D call: TRBD1 (6 bases). The CDR3 DNA follows: TGTGCCAGCAGCAGACAGGATATCTATGGCTACACCTTC. It codes for CASSRQDIYGYTF.